This TCR beta chain was recovered during a study of identical twins. Points from the study as a whole: Invariant MAIT and iNKT cells could partly confound zero-insertion analyses. Out-of-frame beta sequences exhibited a weaker degree of excess twin sharing. Within monozygotic twins, out-of-frame TCR alpha sharing was underestimated by the models.

Points on this clonotype: Its antigen is not known.

TCRdb recomputed calls from the 5' RACE reads with MiXCR, one row per CDR3 protein. The table records around 960,000 distinct CDR3 sequences, around 12% of them present only once. Germline CDR1 and CDR2: MGHRA and YSYEKL. J was trimmed by 8 bases and V by 6 bases; bases with no gene match: 15. This CDR3 spans 16 amino acids. This sample also appeared in a second study, on yellow fever vaccine responses in identical twins.

The chain is built from TRBV4-1 and TRBJ2-3, with 9 bases identical to TRBD1. The clonotype was recovered from a woman between 18 and 30 years old in good health. Material: PBMCs. CDR3 sequence (DNA): TGCGCCAGCAGAGACACACCGGGACAGGGAGCCCGTACGCAGTATTTT. It codes for CASRDTPGQGARTQYF.